One and the same sample provided the 16 T cell receptor beta chains below, sequenced in a study of blood T cell repertoires in COVID-19 (dated by TCRdb to the early 2020s). Library preparation used the immunoSEQ multiplex PCR assay. Imported from immuneACCESS, the table was reduced by TCRdb to in-frame sequences with V and J called. These copies leave out some clones; in studies compared against another copy, an unresolved V gene accounts for under half, and the cause of the remainder is not known. Here the sample has around 57,000 clones; more than 80% occur a single time. The ten largest make up around 8% of the sample. The sequencing sample was made of peripheral blood. The receptors come from a human donor with active COVID-19. The donor label of this sample is uncertain.

This sequence joins TRBV7-2 and TRBJ1-2, with TRBD1 matching over 8 bases. The trim removed 6 bases at V and 3 bases at J, leaving 9 bases unmatched. The CDR3 is 15 amino acids. Per the germline V gene, CDR1 is SGHTA and CDR2 is FQGNSA. CDR3 amino acids: CASSPTGQGYYGYTF. CDR3 sequence (DNA): TGTGCCAGCAGTCCAACCGGACAGGGATACTATGGCTACACCTTC.

The chain is built from TRBV5-1 and TRBJ2-1; 8 positions agree with TRBD1. The V gene end was trimmed by 5 bases and the J gene end by 3 bases; junction bases not matched to a gene: 7. The CDR3 is 15 amino acids. CDR1 and CDR2 (germline): SGHRS, YFSETQ. The CDR3 bases are TGCGCCAGCAGTTACACCGGGACAGGCTACAATGAGCAGTTCTTC. Translating it yields CASSYTGTGYNEQFF.

This chain links TRBV7-9 with TRBJ2-7; no reliable D call. The V gene lost 1 base and the J gene lost 5 bases, with 6 bases spanning the gap. Germline CDR1 SEHNR, CDR2 FQNEAQ (reference sequence). The length of the CDR3 is 12 residues. The CDR3 loop reads CASSLGANEQYF. CDR3 DNA sequence: TGTGCCAGCAGCTTAGGCGCAAACGAGCAGTACTTC.

V gene TRBV2 combines with J gene TRBJ1-5, with 9 nucleotides matching TRBD1. Germline-derived CDR1 and CDR2 are SNHLY and FYNNEI. This CDR3 has 14 residues. The V and J ends lost 8 bases and 4 bases, in that order; junction bases with no gene match: 6. For the CDR3, the DNA is TGTGCCAGCCAGGGACAGGGTGGTAATCAGCCCCAGCATTTT. Encoded protein: CASQGQGGNQPQHF.

The V call is TRBV3-1 (or the pseudogene TRBV3-2), the J call TRBJ2-7, with 9 bases that match TRBD2. V shed 1 base, J shed 3 bases, and the junction held 7 bases outside the gene matches. CDR1 LGHDT and CDR2 YNNKEL come from the germline V gene (reference sequence). The CDR3 is made up of 16 amino acids. DNA of the CDR3: TGTGCCAGCAGCCAAGGGACTAGCGTAAAAGTCTACGAGCAGTACTTC. It is translated as CASSQGTSVKVYEQYF.

The rearrangement links TRBV28 to TRBJ2-7; 10 bases are shared with TRBD2. V was clipped by 2 bases and J by 5 bases; unmatched bases: 9. Looked up from germline, CDR1 is MDHEN and CDR2 is SYDVKM. CDR3 length: 16 residues. The CDR3 nucleotides read TGTGCCAGCAGTTTACAAGCGGGGGGGTCCCTGGACGAGCAGTACTTC. It specifies CASSLQAGGSLDEQYF.

This clone was detected once. The CDR3 loop reads CASSQKRDPMHEQYF. The CDR3 coding sequence is TGCGCCAGCAGCCAAAAGCGGGACCCCATGCACGAGCAGTACTTC. The rearrangement links TRBV4-1 to TRBJ2-7, with TRBD2 identical over 7 bases. The CDR3 is made up of 15 amino acids. From germline, CDR1 is MGHRA and CDR2 YSYEKL. Trimming cost V 2 bases and J 5 bases; bases outside gene matches: 9.

This clone was found a few times. The V call is TRBV3-1 (or the pseudogene TRBV3-2), the J call TRBJ2-7; the D gene is possibly TRBD1 (6 bases). The CDR3 has 14 amino acids. Germline CDR1 is LGHDT and CDR2 is YNNKEL (reference sequence). V was clipped by 2 bases and J by 2 bases, with 10 bases between them. CDR3 in amino acids: CASSQRGSTYEQYF. In DNA, the CDR3 is TGTGCCAGCAGCCAAAGGGGGTCCACCTACGAGCAGTACTTC.

The chain is built from TRBV30 and TRBJ2-5; 7 nucleotides align to TRBD1. Per germline, CDR1 GTSNPN and CDR2 SVGIG (reference sequence). J gave up 5 bases and V 3 bases, and 12 bases lay outside the gene matches. CDR3 length: 15 amino acids. The CDR3 DNA is TGTGCCTGGAGGGGGGACAGACCAAGAGACGAGACCCAGTACTTC. This encodes CAWRGDRPRDETQYF. Looking up the rest from reference TRBV30 and TRBJ2-5 gives the full variable domain: SQTIHQWPATLVQPVGSPLSLECTVEGTSNPNLYWYRQAAGRGLQLLFYSVGIGQISSEVPQNLSASRPQDRQFILSSKKLLLSDSGFYLCAWRGDRPRDETQYFGPGTRLLVL.

The rearrangement joins TRBV6-6 to TRBJ1-5, with 10 nucleotides matching TRBD1. The CDR3 runs to 14 residues. Germline lookup yields CDR1 MNHNY and CDR2 SVGAGI (reference sequence). Trimming took 5 bases from V and 7 from J; bases not matched to a gene: 5. The DNA of the CDR3 is TGTGCCAGCAGTAAGACAGGGGGCGGGCAGCCCCAGCATTTT. Translated: CASSKTGGGQPQHF.

V and J are TRBV6-5 and TRBJ2-2; possible D gene TRBD2, 5 bases. The CDR3 runs to 13 residues. The ends were cut back, 3 bases at V and 4 bases at J, with 6 bases in the middle. CDR1 and CDR2 (germline): MNHEY, SVGAGI. CDR3 bases: TGTGCCAGCAGTTATGGGAGCACCGGGGAGCTGTTTTTT. This gives the protein CASSYGSTGELFF.

The chain joins TRBV9 to TRBJ2-1; 7 bases are shared with TRBD1. The CDR3 is 15 residues long. Germline V gene lookup returns CDR1 SGDLS and CDR2 YYNGEE. Trimming cost V 3 bases and J 2 bases; bases outside gene matches: 5. The CDR3 nucleotides are TGTGCCAGCAGCGCCGACAGGGTAACCTACAATGAGCAGTTCTTC. This codes for CASSADRVTYNEQFF.

The chain is built from TRBV7-2 and TRBJ2-1, with D possibly TRBD2 on 5 matching bases. Germline loops: CDR1 SGHTA, CDR2 FQGNSA. Trimming pared 2 bases from V and 5 bases from J, leaving 7 bases between. This CDR3 spans 13 amino acids. The CDR3: CASSLIGDNEQFF. As DNA, the CDR3 is TGTGCCAGCAGCTTAATCGGGGACAATGAGCAGTTCTTC.

This sequence joins TRBV3-1 (or the pseudogene TRBV3-2) and TRBJ1-2; D gene ambiguous. The germline V and J ends were trimmed by 2 bases and 2 bases, with 9 bases remaining between them. The CDR3 contains 14 residues. CDR1 and CDR2 from the germline V gene are LGHDT and YNNKEL (reference sequence). Written as DNA, the CDR3 is TGTGCCAGCAGCCAATTGGGCCGAAACTATGGCTACACCTTC. It encodes CASSQLGRNYGYTF.

This chain links TRBV19 with TRBJ1-5; no firm D call. The germline V gene encodes CDR1 LNHDA and CDR2 SQIVND (reference sequence). Deletions cut 3 bases from V and 2 bases from J, with 11 bases between. This CDR3 has 15 residues. CDR3 DNA sequence: TGTGCCAGTAGTATCGCTACAGAAGGCAATCAGCCCCAGCATTTT. It yields the protein CASSIATEGNQPQHF.

V and J are TRBV3-1 (or the pseudogene TRBV3-2) and TRBJ1-5; D is unclear. V was clipped by 4 bases and J by 5 bases, with 18 bases between them. The length of the CDR3 is 16 residues. The germline CDR1 and CDR2 sequences are LGHDT and YNNKEL (reference sequence). The CDR3 DNA sequence: TGTGCCAGCAGCCGCTTGCCTGCCCAGGAATATCAGCCCCAGCATTTT. It encodes CASSRLPAQEYQPQHF.